A selection of T cell receptor beta chains follows, all from one sample in a study of T cell clonotyping in hematopoietic cell transplantation. Data came from immunoSEQ multiplex PCR; TCRdb stores just in-frame clones and leaves some out. The repertoire holds around 8,000 clones, with approximately 94% as singletons. Material: PBMCs, obtained 180 days after allogeneic stem cell transplant. These TCRs come from a female patient aged 45-65 years who had an allogeneic stem cell transplant from an unrelated donor, so the T cells may come from the graft donor. Some clones in this sample may be carry-over from other donors' samples. Both conserved end residues are part of each CDR3. D genes are given only for firm matches. Clone size is given for some rows only: seen once, a few or many times, or a class if the clone is expanded.

abundance	j_gene	v_gene	d_gene	CDR3aa	CDR3nt
-	TRBJ2-1	TRBV5-5	TRBD2	CASSLVSSGYTYNEQFF	TGTGCCAGCAGCTTGGTGTCTAGCGGTTATACCTACAATGAGCAGTTCTTC
-	TRBJ1-1	TRBV30	-	CAWSVVSAEAFF	TGTGCCTGGAGTGTTGTATCTGCCGAAGCTTTCTTT
-	TRBJ1-5	TRBV18	-	CASSIDNRNQPQHF	TGTGCCAGCTCCATCGACAATCGCAATCAGCCCCAGCATTTT
-	TRBJ2-2	TRBV10-1	-	CASSERGGNTGELFF	TGCGCCAGCAGTGAGCGGGGAGGGAACACCGGGGAGCTGTTTTTT
once	TRBJ2-5	TRBV4-2	TRBD2	CASSQEGFLAGQETQYF	TGTGCCAGCAGCCAAGAAGGATTCCTAGCGGGGCAAGAGACCCAGTACTTC
-	TRBJ1-2	TRBV30	-	CAWKGGHGYTF	TGTGCCTGGAAAGGGGGGCATGGCTACACCTTC
-	TRBJ1-5	TRBV28	TRBD1	CASSLYGTGFYQPQHF	TGTGCCAGCAGTTTGTATGGGACAGGGTTTTATCAGCCCCAGCATTTT
-	TRBJ1-3	TRBV2	TRBD1	CASRRTTGTGNTIYF	TGTGCCAGCAGACGAACGACAGGGACTGGAAACACCATATATTTT
-	TRBJ2-7	TRBV27	-	CASSLVGQRYEQYF	TGTGCCAGCAGTTTAGTTGGACAGCGCTACGAGCAGTACTTC
-	TRBJ1-4	TRBV6-1	-	CASSERRSSLNEKLFF	TGTGCCAGCAGTGAAAGAAGGAGCAGCCTTAATGAAAAACTGTTTTTT
-	TRBJ1-5	TRBV7-2	-	CASSFRQGNQPQHF	TGTGCCAGCAGCTTCAGGCAGGGGAATCAGCCCCAGCATTTT
-	TRBJ2-7	TRBV6-1	TRBD1	CASSVGTGPRGEQYF	TGTGCCAGCAGTGTGGGGACAGGGCCTCGGGGCGAGCAGTACTTC
-	TRBJ2-5	TRBV7-8	TRBD1	CASSRRTGKETQYF	TGTGCCAGCAGCCGACGGACAGGGAAAGAGACCCAGTACTTC
-	TRBJ1-2	TRBV5-1	TRBD1	CASSFRTGEAGYTF	TGCGCCAGCAGCTTTCGGACAGGGGAGGCTGGCTACACCTTC
few	TRBJ1-5	TRBV19	-	CASSIYSVLNQPQHF	TGTGCCAGTAGCATTTACAGCGTGCTGAACCAGCCCCAGCATTTT
-	TRBJ2-3	TRBV7-2	-	CASSLFVDTQYF	TGTGCCAGCAGCTTATTTGTAGATACGCAGTATTTT
-	TRBJ2-7	TRBV29-1	TRBD1	CSVRGSAGTGGDEQYF	TGCAGCGTGCGTGGATCCGCCGGGACAGGGGGCGACGAGCAGTACTTC
once	TRBJ2-7	TRBV7-2	-	CASSLSRLTEQYF	TGTGCCAGCAGCTTAAGCCGGTTGACCGAGCAGTACTTC
-	TRBJ2-3	TRBV19	TRBD1	CASSIVTGGSTDTQYF	TGTGCCAGTAGTATAGTTACAGGGGGAAGTACAGATACGCAGTATTTT
once	TRBJ1-5	TRBV2	-	CASTHLDSQPQHF	TGTGCCAGCACCCACCTGGACAGTCAGCCCCAGCATTTT
-	TRBJ1-2	TRBV4-1	-	CASTAGGEYGYTF	TGCGCCAGCACGGCTGGGGGCGAGTATGGCTACACCTTC
-	TRBJ1-5	TRBV6-1	-	CASRGTRNQPQHF	TGTGCCAGCAGAGGCACAAGAAATCAGCCCCAGCATTTT
-	TRBJ2-1	TRBV5-6	-	CASSLKQKNGNEQFF	TGTGCCAGCAGCTTGAAACAGAAAAACGGCAATGAGCAGTTCTTC
-	TRBJ2-2	TRBV18	-	CASSEDRWNTGELFF	TGTGCCAGCTCAGAAGACAGATGGAACACCGGGGAGCTGTTTTTT
-	TRBJ1-1	TRBV27	TRBD1	CASSTHRDRAAFF	TGTGCCAGCAGTACTCACCGGGACAGGGCAGCTTTCTTT
-	TRBJ1-4	TRBV30	-	CAWTGNEKLFF	TGTGCCTGGACAGGGAATGAAAAACTGTTTTTT
-	TRBJ2-7	TRBV2	-	CASSDRGSYEQYF	TGTGCCAGCAGTGACAGGGGATCCTACGAGCAGTACTTC
-	TRBJ1-2	TRBV29-1	-	CSVRTETGTYYGYTF	TGCAGCGTTCGTACAGAGACAGGTACCTACTATGGCTACACCTTC
-	TRBJ2-7	TRBV5-1	TRBD2	CASTPGLAGAYEQYF	TGCGCCAGCACTCCGGGACTAGCGGGGGCCTACGAGCAGTACTTC
-	TRBJ2-7	TRBV7-8	TRBD2	CASSLGLAGVFSYEQYF	TGTGCCAGCAGCTTAGGACTAGCGGGAGTGTTTAGTTACGAGCAGTACTTC
-	TRBJ2-6	TRBV5-6	-	CASSFRGSGANVLTF	TGTGCCAGCAGCTTTAGAGGGTCTGGGGCCAACGTCCTGACTTTC
-	TRBJ2-3	TRBV28	-	CASSLGDGTDTQYF	TGTGCCAGCAGTTTAGGGGATGGCACAGATACGCAGTATTTT
-	TRBJ1-4	TRBV6-5	-	CASSYRGQGLGKLFF	TGTGCCAGCAGTTACCGTGGACAAGGTCTCGGAAAACTGTTTTTT
-	TRBJ2-1	TRBV19	-	CASSIAGVNSYNEQFF	TGTGCCAGTAGTATAGCTGGGGTTAACTCCTACAATGAGCAGTTCTTC
-	TRBJ1-1	TRBV6-5	TRBD1	CASTPGQGSEAFF	TGTGCCAGCACTCCGGGACAGGGGAGCGAAGCTTTCTTT
once	TRBJ1-2	TRBV5-1	TRBD1	CASSEQGAPGGYTF	TGCGCCAGCAGCGAACAGGGGGCTCCCGGTGGCTACACCTTC
-	TRBJ1-2	TRBV7-9	-	CASSLELGYTF	TGTGCCAGCAGCTTAGAGCTGGGCTACACCTTC
-	TRBJ2-2	TRBV6-5	TRBD1	CASSPEQGTGELFF	TGTGCCAGCAGCCCAGAACAGGGGACCGGGGAGCTGTTTTTT
-	TRBJ2-3	TRBV5-1	TRBD1	CASSFRTGGTDTQYF	TGCGCCAGCAGCTTTAGGACAGGGGGTACAGATACGCAGTATTTT
once	TRBJ2-7	TRBV5-4	-	CASSKQLGGIGPYEQYF	TGTGCCAGCAGCAAGCAGCTAGGCGGGATCGGCCCCTACGAGCAGTACTTC
-	TRBJ2-7	TRBV6-6	-	CASSQPPDYEQYF	TGTGCCAGCAGTCAACCCCCCGACTACGAGCAGTACTTC